The 29 T cell receptor beta chains below come from one sample, sequenced in a study of blood T cell repertoires in COVID-19. Method: immunoSEQ multiplex PCR; TCRdb's copy keeps in-frame clones and lacks some. The sample consists of 200,000 to 250,000 clones, under 90% of them appearing once. Specimen: peripheral blood. The source is a woman older than 75 with active or convalescent COVID-19.

The chain recombines TRBV5-1 with TRBJ2-3; D not certain. V lost 4 bases and J lost 2, with 14 bases in between. The CDR3 totals 15 residues. Germline V gene data show CDR1 as SGHRS and CDR2 as YFSETQ. The DNA of the CDR3 is TGCGCCAGCAGCCCCCGTTCCGAGGCCACAGATACGCAGTATTTT. This codes for CASSPRSEATDTQYF.

The chain links TRBV19 to TRBJ2-3; 8 bases fit TRBD1. CDR1 LNHDA and CDR2 SQIVND come from the germline V gene (reference sequence). V trimming: 3 bases; J trimming: 3 bases; junction bases outside the gene matches: 8. CDR3 length: 16 amino acids. As DNA, the CDR3 is TGTGCCAGTAGTATCTCCCAGGGGGCACGGACAGATACGCAGTATTTT. Amino acid sequence: CASSISQGARTDTQYF.

This chain connects TRBV4-1 to TRBJ2-7, with 7 positions matching TRBD1. The germline gives CDR1 MGHRA, CDR2 YSYEKL. V lost 8 bases to trimming and J lost 3 bases; unmatched junction nucleotides: 4. This CDR3 is 12 amino acids long. The CDR3 bases are TGCGCCAGCGCGGACAGGAACTACGAGCAGTACTTC. Its protein is CASADRNYEQYF.

The CDR3 here is CASSYPGGQNYGYTF. The CDR3 nucleotides are TGTGCCAGCAGTTACCCCGGGGGACAGAACTATGGCTACACCTTC. The chain couples TRBV6-2 or TRBV6-3 to TRBJ1-2, with 7 bases fitting TRBD1. The CDR3 has 15 residues. The trim removed 2 bases at V and 2 bases at J, leaving 5 bases unmatched. In germline, CDR1 is MNHEY, CDR2 SVGEGT.

This chain links TRBV7-9 with TRBJ1-4; tentative D call: TRBD1 (6 bases). Germline lookup yields CDR1 SEHNR and CDR2 FQNEAQ (reference sequence). CDR3 length: 15 amino acids. Trimming removed 5 bases at V and 10 bases at J, with 20 bases between. The CDR3 DNA is TGTGCCAGCAGCCCAGGGGACGTCCCCCCTCGAAAACTGTTTTTT. It translates to CASSPGDVPPRKLFF.

The rearrangement links TRBV5-4 to TRBJ1-1; the D gene is possibly TRBD1 (6 bases). The CDR3 consists of 15 residues. The V end was cut by 0 bases, the J end by 5 bases, with 14 bases between. CDR1 SGHNT and CDR2 YYREEE come from the germline V gene (reference sequence). CDR3 DNA sequence: TGTGCCAGCAGCTTGGTGGCGGGGGCGAGGACTGAAGCTTTCTTT. Its translation is CASSLVAGARTEAFF.

The rearrangement links TRBV14 to TRBJ1-2; possibly TRBD1 for D (5 bases). Trimming cost V 2 bases and J 4 bases, with 11 bases left between them. The germline CDR1 and CDR2 sequences are SGHDN and FVKESK. CDR3 length: 14 amino acids. As DNA, the CDR3 is TGTGCCAGCAGCCAAACCGGGGGGGGCTATGGCTACACCTTC. It yields the protein CASSQTGGGYGYTF.

This chain uses TRBV14 with TRBJ2-3, with TRBD2 matching 16 bases. Losses at the gene ends were 4 bases for V and 10 bases for J; bases not matched to a gene: 5. The CDR3 has 15 residues. Looked up from germline, CDR1 is SGHDN and CDR2 is FVKESK. CDR3 loop: CASSRTGTSGRAQYF. In DNA form, the CDR3 reads TGTGCCAGCAGCCGAACCGGGACTAGCGGGAGGGCGCAGTATTTT. Together with reference TRBV14 and TRBJ2-3, the CDR3 gives the full variable domain: EAGVTQFPSHSVIEKGQTVTLRCDPISGHDNLYWYRRVMGKEIKFLLHFVKESKQDESGMPNNRFLAERTGGTYSTLKVQPAELEDSGVYFCASSRTGTSGRAQYFGPGTRLTVL.

The chain couples TRBV9 to TRBJ2-3, with a possible D match to TRBD2 (6 bases). CDR3 length: 15 amino acids. CDR1 and CDR2 (germline): SGDLS, YYNGEE. V was cut by 4 bases and J by 0 bases, with 12 bases left in between. CDR3 coding DNA: TGTGCCAGCAGCCCTGCCGGGACTAGCACAGATACGCAGTATTTT. It codes for CASSPAGTSTDTQYF.

Turning to this clone: Germline and junction disagree at one end, which may indicate a read error. The rearrangement uses TRBV4-1 and TRBJ2-3; 16 nucleotides line up with TRBD2. The CDR3 has 17 residues. Germline V gives CDR1 MGHRA, CDR2 YSYEKL. The CDR3 region is CASTQLPGLAGGDTQYF. CDR3 DNA: TGCGCCAGCACCCAACTACCGGGACTAGCGGGAGGGGATACGCAGTATTTT.

This clone was detected only a few times. The chain recombines TRBV14 with TRBJ1-2; D may be TRBD1 (6 bases). Looked up from germline, CDR1 is SGHDN and CDR2 is FVKESK. With 0 bases removed from V and 6 bases from J, the gap between germline ends came to 17 bases. The CDR3 extends over 16 amino acids. The CDR3 sequence is CASSQDIQGLLNGYTF. CDR3 DNA sequence: TGTGCCAGCAGCCAAGATATACAGGGTCTTTTAAATGGCTACACCTTC.

The rearrangement joins TRBV30 to TRBJ1-5; tentatively, D is TRBD1 (6 bases). The CDR3 is 15 amino acids. CDR1 is GTSNPN and CDR2 is SVGIG in the germline V gene (reference sequence). The V end lost 1 base, the J end lost 3 bases, and 13 bases lay between the germline ends. The CDR3 bases are TGTGCCTGGAGTGGGGGGACACCCGCCAATCAGCCCCAGCATTTT. As protein: CAWSGGTPANQPQHF.

CDR3 sequence reads: CASSYSAGADTQYF. The CDR3 nucleotides read TGTGCCAGCAGTTACTCGGCAGGGGCAGATACGCAGTATTTT. The chain combines TRBV6-5 with TRBJ2-3; D is perhaps TRBD1 (6 bases). Germline V gene data show CDR1 as MNHEY and CDR2 as SVGAGI. Deletions cut 0 bases from V and 4 bases from J, with 8 bases between. The CDR3 covers 14 residues.

V usage is TRBV5-1 and J usage is TRBJ2-3; 7 bases map to TRBD1. Trimming took 0 bases from V and 0 from J; bases not matched to a gene: 10. The CDR3 contains 18 residues. CDR1 SGHRS and CDR2 YFSETQ come from the germline V gene. The CDR3 DNA is TGCGCCAGCAGCTTGGCCCCTTTCCGGGACAGTAGCACAGATACGCAGTATTTT. Its protein is CASSLAPFRDSSTDTQYF.

The chain employs TRBV15 and TRBJ2-7, with TRBD1 matching 8 bases. In germline, CDR1 is LNHNV, CDR2 YYDKDF (reference sequence). V gave up 8 bases and J gave up 2 bases; unmatched junction bases: 2. This CDR3 has 12 amino acids. This chain's CDR3 is CATGQGPYEQYF. The CDR3 DNA reads TGTGCCACCGGACAGGGTCCCTACGAGCAGTACTTC.

This sequence joins TRBV28 and TRBJ1-2; 7 nucleotides agree with TRBD1. The CDR3 is 13 amino acids. Unmatched junction bases numbered 6, after V lost 6 bases and J lost 5 bases. Germline CDR1 is MDHEN and CDR2 is SYDVKM. CDR3 amino acids: CASRPGQTYGYTF. In nucleotides, the CDR3 is TGTGCCAGCAGACCGGGACAGACTTATGGCTACACCTTC.

The V and J genes are TRBV15 and TRBJ1-2, with TRBD1 matching 7 bases. V was clipped by 8 bases and J by 8 bases; unmatched bases: 11. CDR1 is LNHNV, CDR2 YYDKDF, per germline (reference sequence). The CDR3 totals 13 residues. The CDR3 protein is CATGVDRALGYTF. CDR3 nucleotides: TGTGCCACCGGAGTAGACAGGGCCTTAGGCTACACCTTC.

V usage is TRBV5-6 and J usage is TRBJ1-5, with 7 bases aligning to TRBD1. Losses at the gene ends were 3 bases for V and 3 bases for J; bases not matched to a gene: 3. Germline assignment: CDR1 SGHDT and CDR2 YYEEEE. The CDR3 covers 14 residues. CDR3 DNA sequence: TGTGCCAGCAGCTCCAGGGGGTACAATCAGCCCCAGCATTTT. Translation gives CASSSRGYNQPQHF. Full variable domain (rest looked up from reference TRBV5-6 and TRBJ1-5): DAGVTQSPTHLIKTRGQQVTLRCSPKSGHDTVSWYQQALGQGPQFIFQYYEEEERQRGNFPDRFSGHQFPNYSSELNVNALLLGDSALYLCASSSRGYNQPQHFGDGTRLSIL.

V and J are TRBV13 and TRBJ1-1, with a weak D call TRBD1 (6 bases). V dropped 5 bases and J dropped 4 bases, with 11 bases sitting between them. This CDR3 comprises 13 residues. Germline CDR1 PRHDT, CDR2 FYEKMQ (reference sequence). CDR3 DNA sequence: TGTGCCAGCAGCGCCGGACAGAGCACTGAAGCTTTCTTT. It codes for CASSAGQSTEAFF.

V is TRBV30 and J is TRBJ1-1, with D unclear. CDR1 GTSNPN and CDR2 SVGIG come from the germline V gene (reference sequence). The CDR3 has 12 residues. Trimming took 0 bases from V and 6 from J, leaving 8 bases between them. In DNA, the CDR3 is TGTGCCTGGAGTGTAATGAGTGCTGAAGCTTTCTTT. Its translation: CAWSVMSAEAFF.

For this clone: A junction boundary mismatches the germline segment, possibly from a read error. V and J are TRBV7-7 and TRBJ2-2, with TRBD2 as a possible D gene (6 bases). Looked up from germline, CDR1 is SSHAT and CDR2 is FNYEAQ (reference sequence). This CDR3 comprises 16 residues. CDR3 DNA sequence: TGTGCTAGCAGCTTAGCGGCCGGGGGAAGGACCGGGGAGCTGTTTTTT. Translating it yields CASSLAAGGRTGELFF.

This clone has just one count. The chain joins TRBV5-1 to TRBJ2-1; perhaps TRBD2 as D (7 bases). Germline CDR1 SGHRS, CDR2 YFSETQ. Trimming took 4 bases from V and 0 from J, leaving 20 bases between them. The CDR3 is 18 amino acids. The CDR3 sequence is CASSPQGRLAHSYNEQFF. The CDR3 DNA reads as TGCGCCAGCAGCCCCCAGGGGAGACTAGCCCACTCCTACAATGAGCAGTTCTTC.

This clone occurred once. This rearrangement joins TRBV6-5 to TRBJ2-2; perhaps TRBD1 as D (6 bases). The germline V gene has CDR1 MNHEY and CDR2 SVGAGI. The CDR3 is 15 amino acids. V was trimmed by 5 bases and J by 4 bases, leaving 14 bases between them. The DNA of the CDR3 is TGTGCCAGCAGTATACTTGGACAGTTCACCGGGGAGCTGTTTTTT. Translated, it gives CASSILGQFTGELFF.

In DNA, the CDR3 is TGTGCCACTGCTATAGCGGGGAGTTCCTACGAGCAGTACTTC. Translating it yields CATAIAGSSYEQYF. The V gene is TRBV28, the J gene TRBJ2-7; 8 nucleotides align to TRBD2. The germline V gene has CDR1 MDHEN and CDR2 SYDVKM. CDR3 length: 14 residues. The trim removed 10 bases at V and 1 base at J, leaving 9 bases unmatched.

The chain couples TRBV7-2 to TRBJ1-6; no clear D gene. The CDR3 contains 12 residues. V lost 2 bases to trimming and J lost 10 bases, with 6 bases between them. CDR1 and CDR2 (germline): SGHTA, FQGNSA. CDR3 bases: TGTGCCAGCAGCTTATCTAGATCACCCCTCCACTTT. Amino acids: CASSLSRSPLHF.

The gene calls are TRBV5-1 and TRBJ2-3, with 12 nucleotides matching TRBD2. Trimming cost V 2 bases and J 1 base; bases outside gene matches: 5. CDR1 and CDR2 (germline): SGHRS, YFSETQ. This CDR3 comprises 17 residues. The CDR3 here is CASSLPLAGGGTDTQYF. The CDR3 coding sequence is TGCGCCAGCAGCTTACCACTAGCGGGGGGTGGCACAGATACGCAGTATTTT.

The chain combines TRBV6-1 with TRBJ1-6; D gene ambiguous. This CDR3 is built from 11 residues. Trimming pared 8 bases from V and 7 bases from J, leaving 6 bases between. Germline CDR1 MNHNS, CDR2 SASEGT. In nucleotides, the CDR3 is TGTGCCAGCGAGGGAAATTCACCCCTCCACTTT. Its protein product is CASEGNSPLHF.

The chain links TRBV15 to TRBJ1-2, with TRBD1 matching 8 bases. CDR3 length: 14 amino acids. V trimming: 1 base; J trimming: 9 bases; junction bases outside the gene matches: 7. Germline CDR1 LNHNV, CDR2 YYDKDF (reference sequence). The CDR3 reads CATSRGSGGLSYTF. In DNA, the CDR3 is TGTGCCACCAGCAGAGGTTCAGGGGGCTTGAGCTACACCTTC.

The chain couples TRBV19 to TRBJ2-2, with 10 bases lining up with TRBD1. The V gene end was trimmed by 5 bases and the J gene end by 6 bases; junction bases not matched to a gene: 6. From germline, CDR1 is LNHDA and CDR2 SQIVND (reference sequence). This CDR3 is built from 15 residues. In DNA, the CDR3 is TGTGCCAGTAGTCCTTGGACAGGGGGACCCGGGGAGCTGTTTTTT. Encoded protein: CASSPWTGGPGELFF.